The entry that follows covers one T cell receptor (beta chain) sequence. Only in-frame clones appear in the TCRdb table, and some are missing; sequencing was by immunoSEQ multiplex PCR. The sample includes 250,000 to 350,000 clones, approximately 89% seen only once; the top ten take 12%. This entry comes from a study of blood T cell repertoires in COVID-19. V lost 0 bases to trimming and J lost 9 bases; unmatched junction nucleotides: 3. This CDR3 is 14 amino acids long. Germline-derived CDR1 and CDR2 are SGDLS and YYNGEE. Sample: peripheral blood. V and J are TRBV9 and TRBJ2-1; TRBD2 matches 10 bases. The source is a woman aged 60-75 years with acute or convalescent COVID-19. CDR3 protein: CASSVGTSGPEQFF. CDR3 sequence (DNA): TGTGCCAGCAGCGTAGGGACTAGCGGACCTGAGCAGTTCTTC.